The entry that follows covers one TCR beta chain sequence. What it binds is not known. The sample is drawn from a study of shared clonotypes between healthy human individuals. Study-wide findings and caveats: An expected dependence of interdonor clonotype sharing on sequencing depth was noted.

TCRdb keeps only in-frame clones here, not all; method: immunoSEQ multiplex PCR. The sample holds about 560,000 clones; just over 75% are singletons and the top ten take 12%. V gave up 4 bases and J gave up 3 bases, with 17 bases separating them. Germline V gene sequence: CDR1 SGDLS, CDR2 YYNGEE. This CDR3 is built from 15 residues. The specimen sequenced was PBMCs. The chain recombines TRBV9 with TRBJ2-7, with D possibly being TRBD1 or TRBD2 (5 bases each). The receptor was derived from a woman aged 35 to 49 in good health. Some clones in this sample may be carry-over from other donors' samples. The CDR3 protein is CASSPRAERGYEQYF. The DNA for the CDR3 is TGTGCCAGCAGCCCCAGAGCCGAGAGGGGCTACGAGCAGTACTTC.